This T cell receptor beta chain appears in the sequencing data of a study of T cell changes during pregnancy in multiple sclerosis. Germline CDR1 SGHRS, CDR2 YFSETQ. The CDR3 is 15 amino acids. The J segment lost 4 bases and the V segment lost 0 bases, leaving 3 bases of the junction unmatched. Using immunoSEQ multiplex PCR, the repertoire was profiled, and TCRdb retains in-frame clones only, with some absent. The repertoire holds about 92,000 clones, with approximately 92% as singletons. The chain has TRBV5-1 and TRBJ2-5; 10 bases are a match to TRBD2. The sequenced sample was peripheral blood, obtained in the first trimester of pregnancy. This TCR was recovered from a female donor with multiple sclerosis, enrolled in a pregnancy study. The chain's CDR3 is CASSLGLAGAETQYF. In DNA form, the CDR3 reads TGCGCCAGCAGCTTGGGTCTAGCGGGAGCAGAGACCCAGTACTTC.